The source of this T cell receptor (beta chain) is a study of blood T cell repertoires in COVID-19 (dated by TCRdb to 2018 to 2021). For context, the study as a whole: Samples covering the acute and convalescent phases of COVID-19 were provided by collaborators in the United States, Italy and Spain. The prospective study material was composed of cDNA or gDNA derived from T cells, B-cell-depleted T cells, or PBMCs. Deeply sampled blood TCRbeta repertoires from subjects exposed to, actively infected with, or recovered from COVID-19 were included in the dataset. The repertoires were made available in a free public database intended to serve as a resource for research on the immune response to SARS-CoV-2. Samples came from the ongoing ImmuneRACE study (first 160 participants) plus 1,254 subjects from 6 global collaborators. A de-identified subject ID, COVID-19 status, age in years and sex were almost always included in the sample metadata. Where available, HLA class I and class II types were obtained from metadata supplied by the sample provider rather than from assay-based typing.

The collaborating institutions used their own protocols to collect whole blood in K2EDTA tubes. For TCRbeta analysis, collaborators shipped samples in one of three forms: frozen whole blood, isolated PBMCs, or DNA extracted from either of those sample types. Here is what the overall study found, with its caveats: The amount of clinical and demographic metadata varied by source and participant and was provided uncurated.

TCRbeta CDR3 regions were amplified from genomic DNA by means of the immunoSEQ Assay, a bias-controlled multiplex PCR. In the source study's methods: Nucleated cell counts per sample were estimated from amplification of reference gene primers within the assay. To quantify the absolute abundance of each unique TCRbeta CDR3 rearrangement, sequence reads were collapsed and filtered. Productive Simpson clonality was computed per sample as the square root of Simpson's diversity index over productive rearrangements. TCRdb obtained this table from immuneACCESS and retained in-frame rearrangements with V and J assigned. These tables miss some clones; where compared with another copy, unresolved V genes account for less than half of the shortfall, and the remainder is unexplained. That table furnishes V, J and clone size, whereas the DNA furnished D and trimming. In this sample the table shows 95,000 to 130,000 clones, approximately 84% of which occur a single time. The ten top clones hold 7% to 9.5% of the sample.

Taken from cysteine to phenylalanine, the CDR3 has 15 residues. The entry retains the CDR3 DNA only, 45 bases that are in frame from base 1. As encoded in the germline V gene (reference sequence), CDR1 is MNHNY while CDR2 is SVGAGI. Relative to germline, V is missing 7 bases and J is missing 4 bases, with 12 bases of the junction outside any gene match. Details on this clone: The antigen this receptor binds is unknown. It has no much larger one-base neighbor in the sample; base qualities were not kept.

The sample consisted of peripheral blood. The sequence came from a man in his 70s with active or convalescent COVID-19. This receptor chain uses TRBV6-6 and TRBJ1-2; 7 junctional bases match TRBD1. The CDR3 reads as follows: CASNQGGRDLYGYTF. At the DNA level, the sequence is TGTGCCAGCAATCAGGGGGGCAGGGATCTCTATGGCTACACCTTC.